These 12 T cell receptor beta chains were all obtained from the same sample, sequenced in a study of glioma-infiltrating T cells. TCR alpha and beta CDR3 regions were amplified from RNA using iRepertoire nested multiplex PCR. TCRdb re-analysed the multiplex PCR reads in MiXCR, keeping a single row per CDR3 protein. Of about 93,000 distinct CDR3 sequences listed, around 37% are singletons. The sequenced sample consisted of glioma tissue, nonneoplastic brain tissue, or PBMCs (not recorded which). These receptors originate from a human donor with low-grade glioma or glioblastoma, undergoing nonglioma brain surgery, or in good health (not recorded which).

This clonotype was counted ten times or more. The chain employs TRBV3-1 and TRBJ2-3; 9 positions match TRBD2. J was trimmed by 1 base and V by 5 bases; bases with no gene match: 7. CDR1 LGHDT and CDR2 YNNKEL come from the germline V gene (reference sequence). The CDR3 has 16 amino acids. The CDR3 sequence: CASSTRRGGGTDTQYF. The DNA for the CDR3 is TGTGCCAGCAGCACGAGGCGGGGGGGAGGCACAGATACGCAGTATTTT.

Ten or more counts support this clonotype. This sequence joins TRBV4-2 and TRBJ2-1; TRBD2 agrees at 8 bases. This CDR3 has 15 residues. Germline V gene sequence: CDR1 LGHNA, CDR2 YNFKEQ. Germline trimming cut 2 bases from V and 0 bases from J; bases unmatched to any gene: 0. For the CDR3, the DNA is TGTGCCAGCAGCCAAACTAGCGGCTCCTACAATGAGCAGTTCTTC. Encoded protein: CASSQTSGSYNEQFF.

In its sample, this clonotype was seen many times. The V gene is TRBV25-1, the J gene TRBJ1-1; D is unclear. The CDR3 loop spans 11 amino acids. V lost 6 bases and J lost 9, with 11 bases in between. From germline, CDR1 is MGHDK and CDR2 SYGVNS. CDR3 coding DNA: TGTGCCAGCAGGGACGCAAGGAAAGCTTTCTTT. It encodes CASRDARKAFF.

The table lists this clonotype with many counts. The chain has TRBV28 and TRBJ2-7, with 9 bases matching TRBD1. The ends lost 8 bases at V and 1 base at J; junction bases unmatched: 9. This CDR3 has 15 amino acids. The germline gives CDR1 MDHEN, CDR2 SYDVKM. CDR3 bases: TGTGCCAGCGGAACCACCGGGACAGGGTCCTACGAGCAGTACTTC. As protein: CASGTTGTGSYEQYF.

In the case of this clonotype: This may stem from a read error, because a much larger clone lies one nucleotide away. The J gene is TRBJ2-5, the V gene TRBV19, with D perhaps matching TRBD2 (6 bases). CDR3 length equals 13 residues. V shed 7 bases and J shed 7 bases, with 16 bases lying between them. Looked up from germline, CDR1 is LNHDA and CDR2 is SQIVND (reference sequence). Here the CDR3 DNA reads TGTGCCAGTACTGCTAGCGTGGGGGGGACCCAGTACTTC. Its translation is CASTASVGGTQYF.

Many counts were recorded for this clonotype. The chain uses TRBV19 and TRBJ1-6; D ambiguous. The V end lost 5 bases, the J end lost 9 bases, and 14 bases lay between the germline ends. CDR1 and CDR2 from the germline V gene are LNHDA and SQIVND (reference sequence). This CDR3 contains 14 residues. CDR3: CASSPQSAVSPLHF. In nucleotides, the CDR3 is TGTGCCAGTAGTCCCCAGAGCGCGGTTTCACCCCTCCACTTT.

To note about this clonotype: Lacking the conserved final phenylalanine or tryptophan, this CDR3 likely reflects a read error. The chain combines TRBV20-1 with TRBJ1-1; 10 bases map to TRBD1. Germline CDR1 reads DFQATT; CDR2 reads SNEGSKA (reference sequence). The CDR3 consists of 17 residues. The CDR3 here is CSARDPETGGPNAEAFL. CDR3 coding DNA: TGCAGTGCTAGAGATCCGGAGACAGGGGGCCCGAACGCTGAAGCTTTCCTT.

Note on this clonotype: A much larger clone lies one base from this, so it may be a read error. The chain combines TRBV7-9 with TRBJ2-6, with D perhaps matching TRBD1 (6 bases). The CDR3 covers 15 residues. The germline CDR1 and CDR2 sequences are SEHNR and FQNEAQ (reference sequence). The CDR3 DNA sequence: TGTGCCAGCAGCTCAGCCACCCCAGGGGCCAACGTCCTGGCTTTC. It is translated as CASSSATPGANVLAF.

Regarding this clonotype: Germline is not matched at one junction end, which may reflect a read error. The V call is TRBV28, the J call TRBJ2-1, with unresolved D. The CDR3 is 12 residues long. Germline CDR1 and CDR2: MDHEN and SYDVKM. In DNA form, the CDR3 reads TGTGACAGCAGTCCCCGTTACAATGAGCGGTTCTTC. Translating it yields CDSSPRYNERFF.

Regarding this clonotype: Compared with germline, one end of the junction differs, possibly owing to a read error. The chain employs TRBV27 and TRBJ2-1; 10 positions match TRBD2. The CDR3 is 14 amino acids. Germline-derived CDR1 and CDR2 are MNHEY and SMNVEV (reference sequence). CDR3: CASRLAGLYSEQFF. The CDR3, as DNA: TGTGCCAGCAGACTAGCGGGATTGTACAGTGAGCAGTTTTTC.

This clonotype was detected ten times or more. The chain employs TRBV27 and TRBJ2-1; 8 positions agree with TRBD1. V was clipped by 2 bases and J by 4 bases; unmatched bases: 4. The V gene's germline CDR1 is MNHEY and CDR2 SMNVEV (reference sequence). CDR3 length: 15 residues. The CDR3 region has the DNA TGTGCCAGCAGTTTAGACAGGGGTGTATACAATGAGCAGTTCTTC. It specifies CASSLDRGVYNEQFF.

There are many counts of this clonotype. The V call is TRBV2, the J call TRBJ2-2; 10 nucleotides agree with TRBD2. Germline CDR1 and CDR2: SNHLY and FYNNEI. The V and J ends lost 5 bases and 2 bases, in that order; junction bases with no gene match: 2. This CDR3 region has 15 residues. In DNA, the CDR3 is TGTGCCAGCAGTTGGACTAGCGGAAACACCGGGGAGCTGTTTTTT. Its protein is CASSWTSGNTGELFF.